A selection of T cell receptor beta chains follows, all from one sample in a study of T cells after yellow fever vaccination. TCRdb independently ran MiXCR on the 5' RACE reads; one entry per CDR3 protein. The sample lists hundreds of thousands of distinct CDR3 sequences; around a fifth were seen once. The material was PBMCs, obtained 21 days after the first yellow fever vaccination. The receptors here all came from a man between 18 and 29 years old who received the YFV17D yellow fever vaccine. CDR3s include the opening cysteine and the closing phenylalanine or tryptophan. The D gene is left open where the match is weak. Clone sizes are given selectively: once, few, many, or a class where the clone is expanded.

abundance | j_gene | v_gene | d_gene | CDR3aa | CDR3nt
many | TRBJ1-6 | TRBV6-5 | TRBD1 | CASRRDLTGGSSPLHF | TGTGCCAGCAGGCGCGACCTGACAGGGGGAAGCTCACCCCTCCACTTT
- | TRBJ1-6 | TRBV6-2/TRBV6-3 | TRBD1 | CASSYLGQGDSPLHF | TGTGCCAGCAGTTACCTTGGACAGGGGGATTCACCCCTCCACTTT
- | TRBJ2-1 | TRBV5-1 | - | CASSLEAASYNEQFF | TGCGCCAGCAGCCTGGAGGCCGCCAGCTACAATGAGCAGTTCTTC
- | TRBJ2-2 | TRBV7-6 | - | CASSPRSGTNTGELFF | TGTGCCAGCAGCCCCCGGTCAGGCACGAACACCGGGGAGCTGTTTTTT
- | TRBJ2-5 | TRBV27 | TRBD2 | CASSIQLTSGRQETQYF | TGTGCCAGCAGTATACAACTGACTAGCGGGAGACAAGAGACCCAGTACTTC
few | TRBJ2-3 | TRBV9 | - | CASSPRGSGTVRADTQYF | TGTGCCAGCAGCCCGCGCGGTAGCGGGACAGTAAGGGCAGATACGCAGTATTTT
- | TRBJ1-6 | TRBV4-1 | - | CASSQGEYGSPLHF | TGCGCCAGCAGCCAAGGGGAGTATGGTTCACCCCTCCACTTT
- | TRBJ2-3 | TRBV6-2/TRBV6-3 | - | CASSYSRAGRGSTDTQYF | TGTGCCAGCAGTTACTCGAGGGCCGGCAGGGGCAGCACAGATACGCAGTATTTT
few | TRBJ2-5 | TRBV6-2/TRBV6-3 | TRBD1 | CASRKTGQETQYF | TGTGCCAGCAGGAAGACAGGGCAAGAGACCCAGTACTTC
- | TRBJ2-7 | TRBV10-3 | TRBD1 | CAISIGTALGYEQYF | TGTGCCATCAGCATCGGGACAGCCCTTGGCTACGAGCAGTACTTC
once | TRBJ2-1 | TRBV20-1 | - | CSASGLGASSYNEQFF | TGCAGTGCCTCAGGGTTAGGCGCGAGCTCCTACAATGAGCAGTTCTTC
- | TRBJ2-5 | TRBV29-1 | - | CSVEGVGGNRQETQYF | TGCAGCGTTGAAGGGGTCGGGGGAAATAGACAAGAGACCCAGTACTTC
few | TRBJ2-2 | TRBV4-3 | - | CASSQSLLRVNGELFF | TGCGCCAGCAGCCAGAGCCTCCTCAGGGTCAACGGGGAGCTGTTTTTT
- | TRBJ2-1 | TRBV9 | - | CASSVDQGLQFF | TGTGCCAGCAGCGTAGATCAGGGTTTGCAGTTCTTC
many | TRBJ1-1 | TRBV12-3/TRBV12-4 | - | CASSLSPGNTEAFF | TGTGCCAGCAGTTTGTCGCCAGGGAACACTGAAGCTTTCTTT
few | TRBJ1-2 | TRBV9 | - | CASSVGDSRTYGYTF | TGTGCCAGCAGCGTAGGGGACTCCAGGACCTATGGCTACACCTTC
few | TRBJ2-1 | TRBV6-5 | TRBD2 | CASSYSGLAGGPPFF | TGTGCCAGCAGTTACTCGGGACTAGCGGGGGGGCCGCCGTTCTTC
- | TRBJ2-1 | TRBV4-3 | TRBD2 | CASSQPSGGLNEQFF | TGCGCCAGCAGCCAACCTAGCGGGGGCCTCAATGAGCAGTTCTTC
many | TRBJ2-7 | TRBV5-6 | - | CASSLAGDGYEQYF | TGTGCCAGCAGCTTGGCCGGGGACGGTTACGAGCAGTACTTC
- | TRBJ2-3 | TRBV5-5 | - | CASSPPLGYTQYF | TGTGCCAGCAGCCCCCCGCTGGGGTATACGCAGTATTTT
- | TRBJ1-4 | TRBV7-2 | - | CASSLWINEKLFF | TGTGCCAGCAGCTTATGGATTAATGAAAAACTGTTTTTT
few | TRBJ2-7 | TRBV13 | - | CASSLGLPGPSYEQYF | TGTGCCAGCAGCTTAGGCCTGCCAGGCCCCTCCTACGAGCAGTACTTC
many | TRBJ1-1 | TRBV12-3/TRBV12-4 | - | CASSLAVEAFF | TGTGCCAGCAGTTTAGCGGTTGAAGCTTTCTTT
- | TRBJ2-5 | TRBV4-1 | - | CASSQDLARGETQYF | TGCGCCAGCAGCCAAGATCTAGCTCGAGGTGAGACCCAGTACTTC
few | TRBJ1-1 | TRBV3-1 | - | CASSHALVVFTEAFF | TGTGCCAGCAGCCACGCTTTAGTGGTGTTCACTGAAGCTTTCTTT
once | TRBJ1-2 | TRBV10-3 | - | CAISDVQDPNYGYTF | TGTGCCATCAGTGACGTTCAGGACCCCAACTATGGCTACACCTTC
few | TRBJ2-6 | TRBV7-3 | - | CASSLGEWGAAGANVLTF | TGTGCCAGCAGCTTAGGAGAATGGGGTGCCGCCGGGGCCAACGTCCTGACTTTC
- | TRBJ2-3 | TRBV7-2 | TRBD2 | CASTPDSGGSDTQYF | TGTGCCAGCACCCCTGATAGCGGGGGTTCAGATACGCAGTATTTT
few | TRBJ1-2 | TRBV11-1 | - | CASSTNPTGYGYTF | TGTGCCAGCAGCACTAACCCGACAGGCTATGGCTACACCTTC
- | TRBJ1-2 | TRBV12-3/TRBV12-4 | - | CASSHGPLYGYTF | TGTGCCAGCAGCCACGGGCCGCTCTATGGCTACACCTTC
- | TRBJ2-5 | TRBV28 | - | CASSLAPTPVTQYF | TGTGCCAGCAGTTTAGCCCCGACCCCGGTAACCCAGTACTTC
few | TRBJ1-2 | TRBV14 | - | CASSQEGRFANYGYTF | TGTGCCAGCAGCCAAGAGGGGCGGTTTGCTAACTATGGCTACACCTTC
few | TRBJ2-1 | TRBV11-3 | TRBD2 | CASSANRGGTYNEQFF | TGTGCCAGCAGCGCGAATCGGGGGGGGACGTACAATGAGCAGTTCTTC
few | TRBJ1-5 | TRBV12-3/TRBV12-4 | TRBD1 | CASSRTGPGQPQHF | TGTGCCAGCAGTAGGACAGGTCCGGGTCAGCCCCAGCATTTT
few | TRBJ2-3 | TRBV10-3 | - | CATIPRDTYTDTQYF | TGTGCCACCATTCCCCGGGACACCTACACAGATACGCAGTATTTT